The 10 T cell receptor beta chains below all came from one sample that was sequenced in a study of T cell repertoires in aging, cancer and after chemotherapy. TRB rearrangements spanning V, D and J were amplified using mixed TRB-A/B primers. TCRdb used MiXCR to reprocess the multiplex PCR reads, holding one entry per CDR3 protein. Of about 11,000 distinct CDR3 sequences in the sample, just under 30% were seen once. The template was genomic DNA from peripheral blood, not RNA. The sample taken for sequencing was blood. Every receptor here comes from a human donor in good health.

This chain links TRBV4-1 with TRBJ1-1; a weak D match, TRBD1 (5 bases). CDR1 and CDR2 (germline): MGHRA, YSYEKL. Trimming stripped 3 bases from V and 4 bases from J, with 21 bases between. This CDR3 spans 17 amino acids. The CDR3 DNA reads as TGCGCCAGCAGCCACCACTTGGAGGCCGGGAGGGGCACTGAAGCTTTCTTT. It yields the protein CASSHHLEAGRGTEAFF.

This clonotype was counted only a few times. The chain combines TRBV7-9 with TRBJ1-1; D is uncertain. Deletions cut 2 bases from V and 8 bases from J, with 15 bases between. CDR3 length: 14 residues. CDR1 and CDR2 from the germline V gene are SEHNR and FQNEAQ (reference sequence). The CDR3 DNA is TGTGCCAGCAGCTTACTGGTCGGGGTTTCCGAAGCTTTCTTT. Residues: CASSLLVGVSEAFF.

The rearrangement links TRBV5-1 to TRBJ2-7; D is unresolved. The CDR3 runs 15 residues. V was trimmed by 0 bases and J by 0 bases, leaving 10 bases between them. The germline V gene encodes CDR1 SGHRS and CDR2 YFSETQ. This CDR3 reads CASSLAAGPSYEQYF. The CDR3 DNA reads TGCGCCAGCAGCTTGGCGGCAGGACCCTCCTACGAGCAGTACTTC.

This clonotype was observed a few times. CDR3 bases: TGTGCCAGCAGACGGACTAGCGACTCCTACGAGCAGTACTTC. Translation gives CASRRTSDSYEQYF. The chain uses TRBV7-9 and TRBJ2-7; 9 nucleotides align to TRBD2. The CDR3 has 14 amino acids. Germline CDR1 is SEHNR and CDR2 is FQNEAQ (reference sequence). Unmatched junction bases numbered 3, after V lost 6 bases and J lost 0 bases.

This clonotype was observed a few times. V is TRBV27 and J is TRBJ2-7; TRBD1 agrees at 7 bases. Per the germline V gene, CDR1 is MNHEY and CDR2 is SMNVEV (reference sequence). V was pared by 10 bases and J by 0 bases, with 6 bases of the junction left unmatched. The CDR3 contains 13 residues. The CDR3 here is CATSQGRSYEQYF. CDR3 nucleotide sequence: TGTGCCACCTCACAGGGGCGCTCCTACGAGCAGTACTTC.

This chain connects TRBV11-1 to TRBJ2-1, with 15 bases identical to TRBD2. After removal of 1 base from V and 8 bases from J, the junction contained 15 bases not matched to a gene. This CDR3 contains 20 residues. Germline CDR1 SGHAT, CDR2 FQDESV (reference sequence). The CDR3 region has the DNA TGTGCCAGCAGCTTAGATCGCACACCCGGACTAGCGGGAGGGCGGGATGAGCAGTTCTTC. Protein: CASSLDRTPGLAGGRDEQFF.

In this sample, this clonotype turned up a few times. For the CDR3, the DNA is TGCAGCGCTGGGGGGTGGGGGAGTGGAGAGACCCAGTACTTC. The encoded protein is CSAGGWGSGETQYF. The chain links TRBV29-1 to TRBJ2-5; D perhaps matches TRBD2 (6 bases). The germline CDR1 and CDR2 sequences are SQVTM and ANQGSEA. The CDR3 loop spans 14 amino acids. V lost 7 bases to trimming and J lost 4 bases, with 19 bases between them.

The CDR3 DNA reads as TGTGCCTGGATATACTCGACTGAAGCTTTCTTT. Protein: CAWIYSTEAFF. The chain combines TRBV30 with TRBJ1-1; D not certain. Germline V gene data show CDR1 as GTSNPN and CDR2 as SVGIG (reference sequence). Trimming shortened V by 4 bases and J by 5 bases, and 8 bases separated the two germline ends. The CDR3 has 11 amino acids.

The chain carries TRBV6-6 and TRBJ2-1; D is ambiguous. Germline assignment: CDR1 MNHNY and CDR2 SVGAGI (reference sequence). The CDR3 is made up of 14 amino acids. V was pared by 7 bases and J by 5 bases, with 15 bases between. The CDR3: CASNSPAVHNEQFF. Here the CDR3 DNA reads TGTGCCAGCAACTCCCCGGCCGTCCACAATGAGCAGTTCTTC.

The V and J genes are TRBV7-3 and TRBJ2-3; TRBD2 aligns across 7 bases. CDR3 length equals 15 residues. CDR1 and CDR2 (germline): SGHTA, FQGTGA. V lost 5 bases, J lost 0 bases, and 5 bases stayed unmatched. For the CDR3, the DNA is TGTGCCAGCAGCAAGACTAGCTCCAGCACAGATACGCAGTATTTT. It codes for CASSKTSSSTDTQYF. The full variable domain, rest sourced from reference TRBV7-3 and TRBJ2-3, is GAGVSQTPSNKVTEKGKYVELRCDPISGHTALYWYRQSLGQGPEFLIYFQGTGAADDSGLPNDRFFAVRPEGSVSTLKIQRTERGDSAVYLCASSKTSSSTDTQYFGPGTRLTVL.